The rows below give T cell receptor beta chains drawn from one sample of a study of tumor and adjacent non-tumor tissue in lung cancer. TCRdb passed the multiplex PCR reads through MiXCR, listing each CDR3 protein once. The sample carries under 100,000 distinct CDR3 sequences, around 70% recorded once. Sequencing was performed on lung tumor tissue. Source of these receptors: a woman between 65 and 79 years old with non-small cell lung cancer. CDR3s include the opening cysteine and the closing phenylalanine or tryptophan. Each record gives: D gene, CDR3 length, clone size, V gene, J gene, CDR3 protein, CDR3 DNA. The D gene is left open where the match is weak. Rows may omit the clone size; those that give it use once, few, many or a size class.

D: NA; length: 11; size: medium-sized; V: TRBV6-4; J: TRBJ2-1; CDR3: CASPGGFEQFF; DNA: TGTGCCAGCCCAGGCGGATTCGAGCAGTTCTTC
D: NA; length: 15; size: NA; V: TRBV4-2; J: TRBJ2-1; CDR3: CASSQAPGRYSEQFF; DNA: TGTGCCAGCAGCCAAGCCCCCGGGCGCTACAGTGAGCAGTTCTTC
D: NA; length: 11; size: many; V: TRBV10-3; J: TRBJ2-1; CDR3: CAISGGGRQFF; DNA: TGTGCCATCAGTGGGGGGGGGCGGCAGTTCTTC
D: NA; length: 13; size: NA; V: TRBV6-2/TRBV6-3; J: TRBJ2-1; CDR3: CASSYSVCFEQFF; DNA: TGTGCCAGCAGTTACTCAGTGTGTTTTGAGCAGTTCTTC
D: NA; length: 15; size: NA; V: TRBV30; J: TRBJ2-5; CDR3: CAWSPRDTSWPTQYF; DNA: TGTGCCTGGAGTCCCCGGGACACCAGTTGGCCGACCCAGTACTTC
D: TRBD1; length: 16; size: NA; V: TRBV6-2/TRBV6-3; J: TRBJ1-1; CDR3: CASRSIQGFGDSEAFF; DNA: TGTGCCAGCAGATCGATACAGGGGTTCGGGGACAGTGAAGCTTTCTTT
D: NA; length: 14; size: NA; V: TRBV6-5; J: TRBJ2-2; CDR3: CTSSYGSYTGELSF; DNA: TGTACCAGCAGTTATGGCAGTTACACCGGGGAGCTGTCTTTT
D: TRBD2; length: 16; size: NA; V: TRBV10-2; J: TRBJ2-3; CDR3: CACMAGGLTSTDTQYF; DNA: TGCGCCTGCATGGCGGGAGGACTGACTAGCACAGATACGCAGTATTTT
D: NA; length: 16; size: few; V: TRBV4-2; J: TRBJ2-3; CDR3: CASSQDSLAASDTHYF; DNA: TGTGCCAGCAGCCAAGATTCACTGGCGGCCTCCGATACGCATTATTTT
D: NA; length: 17; size: NA; V: TRBV5-1; J: TRBJ2-5; CDR3: CASSLAGSDDSQETQYF; DNA: TGCGCCAGCAGCTTGGCCGGGTCAGACGACTCCCAAGAGACCCAGTACTTC
D: TRBD2; length: 15; size: NA; V: TRBV5-1; J: TRBJ2-7; CDR3: CASSFRTSGIYEQYF; DNA: TGCGCTAGCAGCTTCCGGACTAGCGGTATCTACGAGCAATACTTC
D: NA; length: 14; size: NA; V: TRBV5-1; J: TRBJ1-2; CDR3: CASSLEVSKYGYSF; DNA: TGCGCCAGCAGCTTGGAGGTCAGCAAGTATGGCTACAGCTTC
D: NA; length: 15; size: NA; V: TRBV10-2; J: TRBJ1-1; CDR3: CTSSEWSALNTEAFF; DNA: TGCACCAGCAGTGAGTGGAGCGCACTGAACACTGAAGCTTTCTTT
D: NA; length: 12; size: NA; V: TRBV6-2/TRBV6-3; J: TRBJ2-3; CDR3: CASSSVSYMQYF; DNA: TGTGCCAGCAGCTCCGTCTCTTATATGCAGTATTTT
D: NA; length: 16; size: many; V: TRBV5-5; J: TRBJ2-1; CDR3: CASSLGTSLLYNEQFF; DNA: TGTGCCAGCAGCTTGGGTACTAGTCTCCTCTACAATGAGCAGTTCTTC
D: NA; length: 14; size: NA; V: TRBV4-1; J: TRBJ1-2; CDR3: CPSSQEPGNYGYTF; DNA: TGCCCCAGCAGCCAAGAGCCGGGGAACTATGGCTACACCTTC
D: NA; length: 13; size: many; V: TRBV12-3/TRBV12-4; J: TRBJ1-1; CDR3: CASRSYIGEKAFF; DNA: TGTGCCAGCCGTTCTTATATAGGCGAGAAGGCTTTCTTT
D: TRBD1; length: 15; size: NA; V: TRBV12-3/TRBV12-4; J: TRBJ2-3; CDR3: CSSSKTGESTDTQYF; DNA: TGTTCCAGCAGTAAAACAGGGGAGAGCACAGATACACAGTATTTT
D: NA; length: 15; size: once; V: TRBV4-1; J: TRBJ2-3; CDR3: CVSSKGRISTDTQYF; DNA: TGCGTCAGCAGCAAAGGACGGATTAGCACAGATACACAGTATTTT
D: NA; length: 12; size: medium-sized; V: TRBV29-1; J: TRBJ2-7; CDR3: CSVREGDYEQYF; DNA: TGCAGCGTGAGGGAAGGGGACTACGAGCAGTACTTC
D: NA; length: 13; size: NA; V: TRBV6-5; J: TRBJ1-1; CDR3: CASRYDGRTEAFF; DNA: TGTGCCAGCAGATACGATGGTCGCACTGAAGCCTTCTTT
D: TRBD2; length: 14; size: many; V: TRBV7-9; J: TRBJ2-3; CDR3: CASSPSGRTDTQYF; DNA: TGTGCCAGCAGCCCTAGCGGGAGGACAGATACGCAGTATTTT
D: NA; length: 15; size: NA; V: TRBV20-1; J: TRBJ2-1; CDR3: CSTRDGWGVYNEQFF; DNA: TGCAGTACTAGAGATGGGTGGGGAGTTTACAATGAGCAGTTCTTC
D: TRBD2; length: 18; size: NA; V: TRBV6-5; J: TRBJ2-1; CDR3: CASGYSLTSGSTHNEQFF; DNA: TGTGCCAGCGGTTACTCCCTGACTAGCGGGAGTACCCACAATGAGCAGTTCTTC
D: NA; length: 13; size: NA; V: TRBV5-1; J: TRBJ2-3; CDR3: CASSSIFTDTQYF; DNA: TGCGCCAGCAGTTCTATATTCACAGATACGCAGTATTTT
D: TRBD2; length: 15; size: once; V: TRBV29-1; J: TRBJ2-5; CDR3: CCVKGLAGGGETQYF; DNA: TGCTGCGTCAAGGGACTAGCGGGAGGAGGAGAGACTCAGTACTTC
D: NA; length: 12; size: many; V: TRBV5-1; J: TRBJ2-7; CDR3: CASSRTGYEQYF; DNA: TGCGCCAGCAGCCGTACAGGGTACGAGCAGTACTTC
D: NA; length: 15; size: medium-sized; V: TRBV11-3; J: TRBJ2-3; CDR3: CASSTSGSRTDTQYF; DNA: TGTGCCAGCAGCACATCCGGGAGTCGCACAGATACGCAGTATTTT
D: NA; length: 15; size: NA; V: TRBV12-3/TRBV12-4; J: TRBJ1-1; CDR3: CASSHLKVVNTEAFF; DNA: TGTGCCAGCAGCCACCTCAAGGTCGTGAACACTGAAGCTTTCTTT
D: TRBD2; length: 17; size: NA; V: TRBV9; J: TRBJ2-1; CDR3: CASSVLSGRRSYNEQFF; DNA: TGTGCCAGCAGCGTACTCTCCGGGAGGCGGTCCTACAATGAGCAGTTCTTC
D: NA; length: 13; size: NA; V: TRBV6-2/TRBV6-3; J: TRBJ1-1; CDR3: CASRTNSPLGAFF; DNA: TGTGCCAGCAGAACAAACAGTCCTCTGGGTGCTTTCTTT
D: TRBD2; length: 17; size: NA; V: TRBV4-1; J: TRBJ2-2; CDR3: CASSHNKGGTLYTGAVF; DNA: TGCGCCAGCAGCCACAATAAGGGAGGGACCCTGTACACGGGAGCTGTTTTT
D: TRBD1; length: 15; size: NA; V: TRBV6-5; J: TRBJ2-2; CDR3: CAGQGVRSSTGELFF; DNA: TGTGCCGGCCAGGGGGTGCGTTCGAGCACGGGGGAGCTGTTTTTT
D: NA; length: 13; size: NA; V: TRBV10-1; J: TRBJ2-7; CDR3: CASSRGRGNEQYF; DNA: TGCGCCAGCAGTCGGGGTAGGGGCAACGAGCAGTACTTC
D: TRBD1; length: 16; size: NA; V: TRBV6-4; J: TRBJ2-4; CDR3: CASSPLAGGSKNIHYF; DNA: TGTGCCAGCAGCCCTTTGGCAGGGGGCTCCAAAAACATTCATTACTTC
D: NA; length: 15; size: NA; V: TRBV29-1; J: TRBJ2-1; CDR3: CGVEGAWTATRDQFF; DNA: TGCGGCGTTGAAGGGGCCTGGACCGCGACTCGCGACCAGTTCTTC
D: NA; length: 13; size: NA; V: TRBV29-1; J: TRBJ1-6; CDR3: CSVGEDLDSPLRF; DNA: TGCAGCGTTGGTGAGGATTTGGATTCACCCCTCCGCTTT
D: NA; length: 13; size: NA; V: TRBV29-1; J: TRBJ2-3; CDR3: CSVPTRSTDTQYF; DNA: TGCAGCGTGCCAACGAGAAGCACAGATACACAGTATTTT
D: NA; length: 16; size: few; V: TRBV19; J: TRBJ1-1; CDR3: CASAKGQGGVSTEAFF; DNA: TGTGCCAGTGCAAAGGGCCAGGGAGGGGTGAGCACTGAAGCTTTCTTT
D: NA; length: 16; size: NA; V: TRBV28; J: TRBJ2-2; CDR3: CASTRENIANTGELFF; DNA: TGTGCCAGCACTCGCGAGAACATAGCGAACACCGGGGAGCTGTTTTTT
D: NA; length: 16; size: once; V: TRBV7-9; J: TRBJ2-5; CDR3: CASSFSPLQDWKTRYF; DNA: TGTGCCAGCAGCTTTAGCCCCTTACAGGATTGGAAGACCCGGTACTTC
D: NA; length: 14; size: few; V: TRBV7-9; J: TRBJ1-1; CDR3: CASSLDTPGTEAFF; DNA: TGTGCCAGCAGCCTTGACACCCCGGGCACTGAAGCTTTCTTT
D: TRBD1; length: 14; size: NA; V: TRBV6-1; J: TRBJ1-5; CDR3: CANNAGGRDQPQHF; DNA: TGTGCCAACAACGCAGGGGGCAGGGATCAGCCCCAGCATTTT
D: NA; length: 15; size: few; V: TRBV7-2; J: TRBJ1-2; CDR3: CASSLAGMTNYGYTF; DNA: TGTGCCAGCAGCTTAGCGGGGATGACTAACTATGGCTACACCTTC
D: NA; length: 15; size: NA; V: TRBV6-2/TRBV6-3; J: TRBJ2-7; CDR3: CASSAPGLAVYEQCF; DNA: TGTGCCAGCAGCGCCCCGGGACTGGCGGTCTACGAGCAGTGCTTC
D: TRBD2; length: 22; size: NA; V: TRBV4-2; J: TRBJ2-7; CDR3: CASSQVFIRILAGLPSSYEQCF; DNA: TGTGCTAGCAGCCAAGTTTTCATCAGAATACTAGCGGGATTACCGAGCTCCTACGAGCAGTGCTTC
D: NA; length: 14; size: NA; V: TRBV6-2/TRBV6-3; J: TRBJ2-1; CDR3: CASRSSGRAREQLF; DNA: TGTGCCAGCAGATCTAGTGGCAGGGCAAGGGAGCAGCTCTTC
D: NA; length: 13; size: NA; V: TRBV30; J: TRBJ1-2; CDR3: CACSVSINYGYTF; DNA: TGTGCCTGTAGTGTTTCCATTAACTATGGCTACACCTTC
D: TRBD1; length: 16; size: NA; V: TRBV28; J: TRBJ2-2; CDR3: CASSYWGDRNTGKLFF; DNA: TGTGCCAGCAGTTACTGGGGGGACAGGAACACCGGGAAGTTGTTTTTT
D: TRBD2; length: 18; size: NA; V: TRBV24-1; J: TRBJ2-3; CDR3: CATSDRARTSDGTDTQYF; DNA: TGTGCCACCAGTGATCGTGCCCGGACTAGCGATGGCACAGATACGCAGTATTTT
D: TRBD2; length: 14; size: NA; V: TRBV7-8; J: TRBJ2-5; CDR3: CTSNGPSGQETQYF; DNA: TGTACCAGCAACGGGCCTAGCGGCCAAGAGACCCAGTACTTC
D: NA; length: 12; size: many; V: TRBV20-1; J: TRBJ1-1; CDR3: CSAKRQNTEAFF; DNA: TGCAGTGCTAAGAGACAGAACACTGAAGCTTTCTTT
D: TRBD1; length: 15; size: medium-sized; V: TRBV6-2/TRBV6-3; J: TRBJ2-1; CDR3: CASRDPGQGYNEQFF; DNA: TGTGCCAGCAGAGATCCGGGACAGGGGTACAATGAGCAGTTCTTC
D: NA; length: 14; size: NA; V: TRBV6-1; J: TRBJ1-5; CDR3: CASSVSRDKQPQHF; DNA: TGTGCCAGCAGTGTGTCCAGGGACAAACAGCCCCAGCATTTT
D: TRBD1; length: 13; size: medium-sized; V: TRBV12-3/TRBV12-4; J: TRBJ2-4; CDR3: CASSPGQIKNRYF; DNA: TGTGCCAGCAGCCCGGGACAGATAAAAAATCGGTACTTC